Sequencing of this TCR beta chain was carried out in a study of vaccination and CD4 T cells after COVID-19. Study-level background: The makeup of the convalescents was six males and four females, two of them Hispanic.

A note on this clonotype: Its antigen is as yet unknown.

Treatment denoted: approximately 10-day PBMC culture with coronavirus spike peptide pools or control peptides (ViraFEST assay). Positive PCR dates spanned March to December 2020, predating US Alpha, Beta and Delta variants. Cultured CD4+ T-cell DNA underwent Oncomine TCR Beta short-read sequencing. TCRdb analysed the PCR reads with MiXCR anew, one entry per CDR3 protein. The data contain roughly 10,000 distinct CDR3 sequences, under 75% of them singletons. J lost 6 bases, V lost 6 bases, and 10 bases had no gene match. From germline, CDR1 is MNHNS and CDR2 SASEGT. This CDR3 spans 14 amino acids. Study-wide points: Median SARS-CoV-2-reactive clonotype numbers went from 21 to 38; this increase was not significant.

This TCR derives from a human donor who had recovered from COVID-19. This chain connects TRBV6-1 to TRBJ2-7, with 8 bases lining up with TRBD2. The specimen was CD4+ T cells from blood, cultured in vitro. The DNA of the CDR3 is TGTGCCAGCAGATCTCGCGGGGGGAGTCTCGAGCAGTACTTC. As protein: CASRSRGGSLEQYF.